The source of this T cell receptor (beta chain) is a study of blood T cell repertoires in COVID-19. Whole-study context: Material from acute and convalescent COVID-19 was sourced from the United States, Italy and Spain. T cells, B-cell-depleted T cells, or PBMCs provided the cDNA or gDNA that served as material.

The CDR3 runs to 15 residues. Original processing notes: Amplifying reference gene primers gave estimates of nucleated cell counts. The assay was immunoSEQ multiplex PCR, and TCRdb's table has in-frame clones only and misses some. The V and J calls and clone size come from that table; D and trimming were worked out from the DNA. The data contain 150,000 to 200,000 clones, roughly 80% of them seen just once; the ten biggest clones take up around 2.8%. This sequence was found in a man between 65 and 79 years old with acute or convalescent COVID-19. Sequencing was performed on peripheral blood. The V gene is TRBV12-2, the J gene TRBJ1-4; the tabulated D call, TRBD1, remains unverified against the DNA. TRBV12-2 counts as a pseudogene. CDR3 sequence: CASRKQTGGKGKLFF. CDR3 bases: TGTGCAAGTCGCAAACAGACAGGGGGCAAGGGAAAACTGTTTTTT.